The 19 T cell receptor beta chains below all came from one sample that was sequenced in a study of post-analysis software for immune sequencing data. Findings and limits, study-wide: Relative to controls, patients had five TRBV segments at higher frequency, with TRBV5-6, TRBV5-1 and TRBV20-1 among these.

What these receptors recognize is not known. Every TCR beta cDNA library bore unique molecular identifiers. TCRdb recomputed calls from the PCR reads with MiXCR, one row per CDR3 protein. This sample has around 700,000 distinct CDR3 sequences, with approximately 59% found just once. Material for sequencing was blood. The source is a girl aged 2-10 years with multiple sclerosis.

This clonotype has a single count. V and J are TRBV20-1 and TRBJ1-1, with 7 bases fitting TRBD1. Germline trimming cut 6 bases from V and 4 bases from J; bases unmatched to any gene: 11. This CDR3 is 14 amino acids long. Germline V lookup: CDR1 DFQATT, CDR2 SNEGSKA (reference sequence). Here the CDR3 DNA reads TGCAGTGCGGGTACAGGGGTCGAGGGCACTGAAGCTTTCTTT. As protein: CSAGTGVEGTEAFF.

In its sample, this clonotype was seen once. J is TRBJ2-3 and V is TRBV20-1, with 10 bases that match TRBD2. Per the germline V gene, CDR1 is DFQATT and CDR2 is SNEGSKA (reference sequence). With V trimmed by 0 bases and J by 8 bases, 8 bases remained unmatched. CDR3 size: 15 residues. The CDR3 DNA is TGCAGTGCTAGAGATCTACTAGCGGGGTACGGTACGCAGTATTTT. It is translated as CSARDLLAGYGTQYF.

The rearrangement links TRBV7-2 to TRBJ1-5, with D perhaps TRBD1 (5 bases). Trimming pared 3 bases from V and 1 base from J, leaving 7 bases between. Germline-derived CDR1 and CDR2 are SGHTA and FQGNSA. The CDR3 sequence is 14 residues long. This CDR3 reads CASSFQGSNQPQHF. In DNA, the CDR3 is TGTGCCAGCAGCTTCCAGGGAAGCAATCAGCCCCAGCATTTT. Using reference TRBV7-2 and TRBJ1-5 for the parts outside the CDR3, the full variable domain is GAGVSQSPSNKVTEKGKDVELRCDPISGHTALYWYRQSLGQGLEFLIYFQGNSAPDKSGLPSDRFSAERTGGSVSTLTIQRTQQEDSAVYLCASSFQGSNQPQHFGDGTRLSIL.

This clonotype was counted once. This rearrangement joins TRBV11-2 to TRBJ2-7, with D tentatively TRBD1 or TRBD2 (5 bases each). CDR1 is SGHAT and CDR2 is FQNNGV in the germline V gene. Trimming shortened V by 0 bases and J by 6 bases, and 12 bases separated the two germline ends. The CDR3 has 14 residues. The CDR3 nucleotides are TGTGCCAGCAGCTTAGATCCTTATGGGGGCGAGCAGTACTTC. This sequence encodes CASSLDPYGGEQYF.

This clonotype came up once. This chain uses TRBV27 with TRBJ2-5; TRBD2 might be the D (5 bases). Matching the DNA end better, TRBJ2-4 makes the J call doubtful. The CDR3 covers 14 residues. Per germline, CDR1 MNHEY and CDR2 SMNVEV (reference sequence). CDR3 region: CASSFVGSEGIQYF. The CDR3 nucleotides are TGTGCCAGCAGTTTTGTGGGATCTGAGGGCATTCAGTACTTC.

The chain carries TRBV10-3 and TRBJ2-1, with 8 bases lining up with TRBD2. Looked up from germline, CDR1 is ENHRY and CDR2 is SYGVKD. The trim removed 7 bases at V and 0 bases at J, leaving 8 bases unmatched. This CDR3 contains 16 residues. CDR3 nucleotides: TGTGCCATCACTGCTAGCGGGTTGAGCTCCTACAATGAGCAGTTCTTC. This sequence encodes CAITASGLSSYNEQFF.

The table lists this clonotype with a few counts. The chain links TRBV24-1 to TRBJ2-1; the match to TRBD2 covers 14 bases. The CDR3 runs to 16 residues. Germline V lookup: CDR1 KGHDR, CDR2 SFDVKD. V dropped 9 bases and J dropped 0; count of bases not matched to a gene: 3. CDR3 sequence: CATGLAGGSSYNEQFF. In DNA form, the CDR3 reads TGTGCCACCGGACTAGCGGGGGGAAGCTCCTACAATGAGCAGTTCTTC.

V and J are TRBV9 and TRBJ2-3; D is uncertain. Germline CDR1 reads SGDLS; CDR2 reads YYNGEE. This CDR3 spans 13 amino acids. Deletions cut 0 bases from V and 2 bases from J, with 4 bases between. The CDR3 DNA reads TGTGCCAGCAGCGTAGTAACCACAGATACGCAGTATTTT. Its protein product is CASSVVTTDTQYF.

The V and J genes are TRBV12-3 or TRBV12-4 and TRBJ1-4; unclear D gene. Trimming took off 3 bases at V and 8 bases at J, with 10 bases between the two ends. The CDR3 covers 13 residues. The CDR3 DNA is TGTGCCAGCAGTTTCCACGATCGGGAAAAACTGTTTTTT. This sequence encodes CASSFHDREKLFF.

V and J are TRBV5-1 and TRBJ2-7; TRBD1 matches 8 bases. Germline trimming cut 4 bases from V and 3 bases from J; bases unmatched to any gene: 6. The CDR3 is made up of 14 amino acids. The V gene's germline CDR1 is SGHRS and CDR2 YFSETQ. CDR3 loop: CASSPDRGNYEQYF. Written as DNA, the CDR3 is TGCGCCAGCAGCCCTGACAGGGGCAACTACGAGCAGTACTTC.

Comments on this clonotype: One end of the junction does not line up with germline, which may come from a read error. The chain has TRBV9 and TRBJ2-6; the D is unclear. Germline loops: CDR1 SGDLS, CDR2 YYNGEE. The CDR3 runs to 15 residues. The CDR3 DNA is TGTGCCAGCACCCAGTCTTCCTCTGGGGACAACGTCCTGACTTTC. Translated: CASTQSSSGDNVLTF. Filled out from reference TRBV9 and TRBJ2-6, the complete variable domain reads DSGVTQTPKHLITATGQRVTLRCSPRSGDLSVYWYQQSLDQGLQFLIQYYNGEERAKGNILERFSAQQFPDLHSELNLSSLELGDSALYFCASTQSSSGDNVLTFGAGSRLTVL.

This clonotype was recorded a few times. The CDR3, as DNA: TGCAGCGTTGGGACTAGCGGCGATGAGCAGTTCTTC. It encodes CSVGTSGDEQFF. This chain uses TRBV29-1 with TRBJ2-1, with 10 bases identical to TRBD2. CDR1 SQVTM and CDR2 ANQGSEA come from the germline V gene. This CDR3 spans 12 amino acids. With 4 bases clipped from V and 8 bases from J, the junction kept 2 bases outside the gene matches.

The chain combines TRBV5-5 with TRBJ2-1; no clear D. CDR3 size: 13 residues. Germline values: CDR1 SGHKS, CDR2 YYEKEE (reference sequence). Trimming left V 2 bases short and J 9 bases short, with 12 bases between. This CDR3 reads CASSFREPGEQFF. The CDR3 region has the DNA TGTGCCAGCAGCTTTAGGGAACCCGGTGAGCAGTTCTTC.

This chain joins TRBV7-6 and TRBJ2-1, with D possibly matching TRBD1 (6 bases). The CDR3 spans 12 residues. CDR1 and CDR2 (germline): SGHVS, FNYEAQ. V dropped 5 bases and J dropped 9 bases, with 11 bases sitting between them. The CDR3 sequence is CASSRQVAEQFF. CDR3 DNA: TGTGCCAGCAGCAGACAGGTGGCTGAGCAGTTCTTC.

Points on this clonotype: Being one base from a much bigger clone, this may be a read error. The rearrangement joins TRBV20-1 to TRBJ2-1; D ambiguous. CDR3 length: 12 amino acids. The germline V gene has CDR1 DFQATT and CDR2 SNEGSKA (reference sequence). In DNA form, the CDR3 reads TGCAGGGCTAGTGTAGCTGGACGTGAGCAGTTCTTC. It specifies CRASVAGREQFF.

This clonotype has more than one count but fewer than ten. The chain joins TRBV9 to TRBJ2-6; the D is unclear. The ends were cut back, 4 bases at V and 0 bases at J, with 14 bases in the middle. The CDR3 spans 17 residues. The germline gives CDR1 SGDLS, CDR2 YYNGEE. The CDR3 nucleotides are TGTGCCAGCAGCCCGGATAGGCCCGGCTCTGGGGCCAACGTCCTGACTTTC. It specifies CASSPDRPGSGANVLTF.

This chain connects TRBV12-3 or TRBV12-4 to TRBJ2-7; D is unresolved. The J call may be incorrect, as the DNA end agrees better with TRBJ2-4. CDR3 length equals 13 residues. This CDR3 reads CASSRADKNIQYF. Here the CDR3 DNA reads TGTGCCAGCAGTCGGGCCGATAAAAACATTCAGTACTTC.

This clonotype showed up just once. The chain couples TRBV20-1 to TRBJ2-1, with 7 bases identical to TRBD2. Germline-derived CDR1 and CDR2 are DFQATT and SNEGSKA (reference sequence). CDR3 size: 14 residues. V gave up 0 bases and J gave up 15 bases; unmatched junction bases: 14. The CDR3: CSARDPVGGGRPFF. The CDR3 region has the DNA TGCAGTGCTAGAGATCCTGTCGGCGGGGGTCGGCCGTTCTTC.

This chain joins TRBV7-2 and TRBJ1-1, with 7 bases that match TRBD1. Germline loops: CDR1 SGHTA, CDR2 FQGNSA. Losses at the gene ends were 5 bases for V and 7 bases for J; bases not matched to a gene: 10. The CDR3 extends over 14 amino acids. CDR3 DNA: TGTGCCAGCAGCCTACGATTAAACAGGGGTGAAGCTTTCTTT. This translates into CASSLRLNRGEAFF.